Listed below are T cell receptor beta chains from one sample, sequenced in a study of early T cells in non-severe SARS-CoV-2 infection. A single record per CDR3 protein comes from TCRdb applying MiXCR to the 5' RACE reads. The sample yields over 35,000 distinct CDR3 sequences, roughly 6% seen once. The specimen was whole blood, collected at baseline. These receptors all come from an adult who was a healthcare worker with PCR-confirmed SARS-CoV-2 infection or an uninfected control (not recorded which). The CDR3 runs from the conserved cysteine through the conserved F or W. The order of the fields is D gene, V gene, clone size, J gene, CDR3 DNA, CDR3 protein. D genes are given only for firm matches. Clone sizes are given selectively: once, few, many, or a class where the clone is expanded.

NA	TRBV13	many	TRBJ2-3	TGTGCCAGCAGCCCCGAGACAGGAACTAGCACAGATACGCAGTATTTT	CASSPETGTSTDTQYF
NA	TRBV20-1	few	TRBJ1-6	TGCAGTGGGGGACGGAAAAATTCACCCCTCCACTTT	CSGGRKNSPLHF
NA	TRBV20-1	many	TRBJ1-5	TGCAGTGCTAGGAGCAGGGAGGTTCAGCCCCAGCATTTT	CSARSREVQPQHF
NA	TRBV15	many	TRBJ1-2	TGTGCCACCAGCAGAGATGTCGGGATTTACTATGGCTACACCTTC	CATSRDVGIYYGYTF
NA	TRBV27	many	TRBJ1-2	TGTGCCAGCAGTTTAGGTGGCGCGGACCGGGACACCCGATTAGCTAACTATGGCTACACCTTC	CASSLGGADRDTRLANYGYTF
NA	TRBV7-2	many	TRBJ2-5	TGTGCCAGCAGCCCCGGGACCCAAGAGACCCAGTACTTC	CASSPGTQETQYF
NA	TRBV12-3/TRBV12-4	many	TRBJ1-5	TGTGCCAGCAGTTTTTCGGGACTGAATCAGCCCCAGCATTTT	CASSFSGLNQPQHF
TRBD2	TRBV20-1	many	TRBJ2-5	TGCAGTGCCCCCAGCGGGGGGGCCAAGACCCAGTACTTC	CSAPSGGAKTQYF
NA	TRBV5-1	many	TRBJ2-7	TGCGCCAGCAGCCCCCGGACAGACGGGTCCGAGCAGTACTTC	CASSPRTDGSEQYF
TRBD1	TRBV5-4	few	TRBJ2-5	TGTGCCAGCAGCCGAACAGGGGTCCAAGAGACCCAGTACTTC	CASSRTGVQETQYF
TRBD1	TRBV2	NA	TRBJ2-2	TGTGCCAGCAGAGACAGGGAGTACACCGGGGAGCTGTTTTTT	CASRDREYTGELFF